The 27 T cell receptor beta chains below come from one sample, sequenced in a study of T cells expressing NK-cell markers (dated by TCRdb to 2020 to 2021). Library preparation used 5' RACE. Data came from an Illumina HiSeq 2000. TCRdb reprocessed the public reads and reports one entry per CDR3 protein sequence, without DNA. Per the sample table, the count is 350,000 to 400,000 distinct CDR3 sequences. The ten largest make up roughly 10% of the sample. The sequenced sample consisted of blood T cells: a sorted CD56 or NKG2C T cell subset, CD4+ or CD8+ T cells, or bulk PBMC T cells (not recorded which). Receptor source: a woman between 45 and 65 years old in good health. Donor details come from another sample of the same person, matched by shared clones.

The genes are TRBV5-1 and TRBJ2-7; TCRdb gives TRBD1 as the D gene, but with no DNA this cannot be confirmed. The germline gives CDR1 SGHRS, CDR2 YFSETQ. The length of the CDR3 is 15 residues. The CDR3 sequence: CASSSGTGGASEQYF.

The chain carries TRBV5-1 and TRBJ2-1; TCRdb designates TRBD2, a call that cannot be tested without DNA. The CDR3 is 16 amino acids. Germline V lookup: CDR1 SGHRS, CDR2 YFSETQ. The CDR3 reads CASSLSGTSGKSEQFF.

The chain has TRBV10-3 and TRBJ2-1; no DNA is available, so the TRBD1 call from TCRdb remains unchecked. Germline V gene sequence: CDR1 ENHRY, CDR2 SYGVKD. The CDR3 extends over 12 amino acids. The CDR3: CAISEATGASFF.

The chain joins TRBV5-1 to TRBJ2-3; TCRdb reports TRBD1, a call that lacks DNA to check it against. This CDR3 is built from 16 residues. The germline CDR1 and CDR2 sequences are SGHRS and YFSETQ. The CDR3: CASARDGGTGTDTQYF.

CDR3 residues: CASSLWEFNNEQFF. The chain is built from TRBV12-3 or TRBV12-4 and TRBJ2-1. CDR3 length: 14 residues.

This rearrangement joins TRBV10-2 to TRBJ1-1. The CDR3 has 13 amino acids. Germline CDR1 WSHSY, CDR2 SAAADI. This CDR3 reads CASSDRDWTEAFF.

The chain carries TRBV7-9 and TRBJ2-1; the D call from TCRdb, TRBD2, cannot be confirmed without DNA. CDR3 length: 15 amino acids. CDR1 and CDR2 from the germline V gene are SEHNR and FQNEAQ (reference sequence). This chain's CDR3 is CASSRPSGAYNEQFF.

The V call is TRBV11-2, the J call TRBJ2-1; TCRdb lists TRBD2, though no DNA is available to test this call. The CDR3 is 16 amino acids. Germline CDR1 SGHAT, CDR2 FQNNGV. The CDR3 protein is CASSPGTGLAVTGQFF. The full variable domain, in which reference TRBV11-2 and TRBJ2-1 provide the parts outside the CDR3, is EAGVAQSPRYKIIEKRQSVAFWCNPISGHATLYWYQQILGQGPKLLIQFQNNGVVDDSQLPKDRFSAERLKGVDSTLKIQPAKLEDSAVYLCASSPGTGLAVTGQFFGPGTRLTVL.

The V gene is TRBV28, the J gene TRBJ2-2. Germline-derived CDR1 and CDR2 are MDHEN and SYDVKM. The CDR3 loop spans 14 amino acids. Here the CDR3 reads CASSQLINTGELFF.

The genes are TRBV16 and TRBJ2-4; TCRdb names TRBD1, which stays unverified in the absence of DNA. The length of the CDR3 is 15 residues. Per germline, CDR1 KGHSY and CDR2 FQNENV. The CDR3 here is CASSQLGPPWVIQYF.

The chain recombines TRBV12-3 or TRBV12-4 with TRBJ1-1; TCRdb names TRBD1, which stays unverified in the absence of DNA. The CDR3 loop spans 16 amino acids. The CDR3 is CASSPSPLGRGPEAFF.

The chain links TRBV7-9 to TRBJ2-6; the D call of TRBD1 rests on TCRdb alone, since no DNA is present to check it. Germline lookup yields CDR1 SEHNR and CDR2 FQNEAQ (reference sequence). This CDR3 is built from 14 residues. CDR3 region: CASSAPTGANVLTF.

The chain employs TRBV5-1 and TRBJ2-7; the D call of TRBD1 rests on TCRdb alone, since no DNA is present to check it. This CDR3 region has 16 residues. Germline loops: CDR1 SGHRS, CDR2 YFSETQ. CDR3 amino acids: CASTPRAPGTSYEQYF.

CDR3 region: CSARRQGLLYGYTF. J is TRBJ1-2 and V is TRBV29-1; the D gene TCRdb calls, TRBD1, cannot be checked with no DNA. Germline CDR1 is SQVTM and CDR2 is ANQGSEA. The CDR3 has 14 residues.

The chain carries TRBV30 and TRBJ2-5. Germline V gene data show CDR1 as GTSNPN and CDR2 as SVGIG (reference sequence). The CDR3 totals 12 residues. CDR3 residues: CALSLVEETQYF. The whole variable domain, filled in from reference TRBV30 and TRBJ2-5, reads SQTIHQWPATLVQPVGSPLSLECTVEGTSNPNLYWYRQAAGRGLQLLFYSVGIGQISSEVPQNLSASRPQDRQFILSSKKLLLSDSGFYLCALSLVEETQYFGPGTRLLVL.

The chain carries TRBV4-1 and TRBJ1-1. From germline, CDR1 is MGHRA and CDR2 YSYEKL. This CDR3 comprises 14 residues. The CDR3 is CASSQDPGRAEAFF.

The genes are TRBV5-5 and TRBJ2-1; TCRdb proposes TRBD2, but this gene call is untestable without DNA. CDR3 size: 16 residues. Germline CDR1 is SGHKS and CDR2 is YYEKEE (reference sequence). CDR3 sequence reads: CASSASGTSFVNEQFF.

The chain carries TRBV2 and TRBJ2-1. CDR3 length: 15 amino acids. Germline V gene lookup returns CDR1 SNHLY and CDR2 FYNNEI. The CDR3 region is CASTGAEMGYNEQFF.

The V call is TRBV6-5, the J call TRBJ1-3; TCRdb returns TRBD1, unconfirmable since there is no DNA. There are 14 residues in the CDR3. Looked up from germline, CDR1 is MNHEY and CDR2 is SVGAGI. CDR3 sequence reads: CASSRGTSGNTIYF.

The CDR3 here is CASSLTSLNTGELFF. The chain has TRBV5-1 and TRBJ2-2; with no DNA, the TCRdb D assignment of TRBD2 cannot be verified. CDR1 is SGHRS, CDR2 YFSETQ, per germline. This CDR3 comprises 15 residues.

The genes are TRBV5-1 and TRBJ2-5; lacking DNA, the TRBD1 call made by TCRdb goes unchecked. From germline, CDR1 is SGHRS and CDR2 YFSETQ. The CDR3 length is 15 residues. The CDR3 sequence: CASSRYGTGQETQYF.

This chain uses TRBV5-5 with TRBJ2-1; without DNA, the TCRdb call of TRBD1 cannot be checked. The CDR3 spans 16 residues. From germline, CDR1 is SGHKS and CDR2 YYEKEE (reference sequence). The CDR3 spells CASSLAVGSGVNEQFF.

This rearrangement joins TRBV15 to TRBJ1-1; checking the TCRdb D call of TRBD1 is not possible without DNA. This CDR3 region has 15 residues. CDR1 and CDR2 (germline): LNHNV, YYDKDF (reference sequence). The CDR3 spells CATSSRRPGGTEAFF.

The J gene is TRBJ2-1, the V gene TRBV24-1; the TRBD2 assignment by TCRdb is unverifiable without DNA. This CDR3 has 13 amino acids. In germline, CDR1 is KGHDR, CDR2 SFDVKD. The CDR3 sequence: CAIGTSAQGVQFF.

This chain links TRBV6-5 with TRBJ1-4. The germline V gene has CDR1 MNHEY and CDR2 SVGAGI. CDR3 length: 14 amino acids. The CDR3 spells CASRLPGTNGKLFF.

J is TRBJ2-2 and V is TRBV25-1; TCRdb selects TRBD2, and the lack of DNA leaves this call unchecked. Germline V gives CDR1 MGHDK, CDR2 SYGVNS. This CDR3 has 16 amino acids. The CDR3 is CASSGASGGPFGELFF.

The V gene is TRBV28, the J gene TRBJ2-1. The CDR3 extends over 12 amino acids. CDR1 is MDHEN and CDR2 is SYDVKM in the germline V gene. The CDR3 loop is CASSLLKDEQFF.